This T cell receptor (beta chain) was observed in a study of post-analysis software for immune sequencing data. General observations from the study: Four to six TRBV segments (TRBV5-6, TRBV5-1 and TRBV20-1 among them) occurred more frequently in patients than in controls. Analysis by F measure revealed that same-batch samples clustered strongly together. Multiple sclerosis patients showed significantly lower normalized Chao1 diversity than controls did.

With 6 bases clipped from V and 4 bases from J, the junction kept 8 bases outside the gene matches. CDR3 length: 13 residues. Germline CDR1 DFQATT, CDR2 SNEGSKA (reference sequence). This clonotype has only one observation. Its specificity is not known. Prepared libraries of TCR beta cDNA carried unique molecular identifiers. Researchers reported approximately 480,000 cDNA molecules coming from approximately 1 to 10 million T cells. One entry per CDR3 protein results from TCRdb running MiXCR on the PCR reads. The sample has roughly 400,000 distinct CDR3 sequences; less than 40% are singletons. Sample: blood. The sequence derives from a girl aged 2-10 years with multiple sclerosis. The chain is built from TRBV20-1 and TRBJ1-1; 7 bases agree with TRBD1. In DNA form, the CDR3 reads TGCAGTGCCGGGACAGCCATGATCACTGAAGCTTTCTTT. Translation gives CSAGTAMITEAFF.